What follows describes a single T cell receptor beta chain. Its cognate antigen is unknown. These data belong to a study of cytomegalovirus exposure and HLA in healthy donors. Regarding the study as a whole: The authors judged a highly shared variant cluster likely a sequencing artifact.

A multiplex PCR was run with 60 Vbeta primers and 13 Jbeta primers. Profiling relied on immunoSEQ multiplex PCR, and the TCRdb table lists in-frame clones only, not all of them. The sample yields 150,000 to 180,000 clones, around 81% seen once. Germline CDR1 is SGHRS and CDR2 is YFSETQ. V was pared by 0 bases and J by 12 bases, with 7 bases of the junction left unmatched. The CDR3 is 14 amino acids. Material for sequencing was PBMCs. The receptor comes from a woman in her forties in good health and CMV-seropositive. The gene calls are TRBV5-1 and TRBJ1-1; 11 bases agree with TRBD1. The CDR3 DNA is TGCGCCAGCAGCTTGGAATCCGGGACAGGGGGATCTTTCTTT. Protein product: CASSLESGTGGSFF.